This T cell receptor beta chain was retrieved from a study of blood T cell repertoires in COVID-19. Trimming removed 4 bases at V and 0 bases at J, with 19 bases between. The CDR3 spans 18 residues. CDR1 LGHDT and CDR2 YNNKEL come from the germline V gene (reference sequence). Authors' analysis steps: Nucleated cell number was recorded as an estimate derived from reference gene primer amplification. Assay: immunoSEQ multiplex PCR; the TCRdb copy retains only in-frame clones and omits some. From that table come the V and J calls and clone size; the DNA was used to work out D and trimming. The data contain about 140,000 clones, more than 60% of them singletons.

Specimen: peripheral blood. The chain carries TRBV3-1 (or the pseudogene TRBV3-2) and TRBJ2-1; the D is unclear. The clonotype originates from a man at least 80 years old with acute or convalescent COVID-19. The CDR3 sequence is CASSPPHPACCSYNEQFF. The CDR3 DNA follows: TGTGCCAGCAGCCCACCCCATCCTGCGTGCTGCTCCTACAATGAGCAGTTCTTC.